These T cell receptor beta chains were read from a single sample in a study of molecular identifiers for immune sequencing clone quantification. Each CDR3 protein is one row after TCRdb ran MiXCR on the PCR reads. Of 7,500 to 10,000 distinct CDR3 sequences in the sample, just under 20% are singletons; the top ten hold 1.3% to 1.5%. The sequencing sample was made of naive CD8+ T cells from blood, with Jurkat cell RNA spiked in. These receptors were taken from a human donor in good health. Some libraries in this study had Jurkat cell RNA spiked in. Both conserved end residues are part of each CDR3. A D gene is named only where the DNA matches it firmly. The size of a clone is reported for some rows only, either as once, few or many, or as a class for expanded clones.

>TRBV12-5|many|14|TRBJ2-1|-
TGTGCTAGTGGGTTAGACGGGGCCCAGTTTGAGCAGTTCTTC
CASGLDGAQFEQFF
>TRBV7-6|many|13|TRBJ1-3|-
TGTGCCAGCAGCTTGGGGGAGCTAGACACCATATATTTT
CASSLGELDTIYF
>TRBV19|many|15|TRBJ2-1|TRBD2
TGTGCCAGCGGGGGGGAACGAAGGTCCTACAATGAGCAGTTCTTC
CASGGERRSYNEQFF
>TRBV19|many|15|TRBJ1-5|-
TGTGCCAGTAATTTCGGGGGCAGGAGCAATCAGCCCCAGCATTTT
CASNFGGRSNQPQHF
>TRBV12-3/TRBV12-4|many|13|TRBJ2-1|-
TGTGCCAGCACTAGCCAGTACAACAATGAGCAGTTCTTC
CASTSQYNNEQFF
>TRBV7-9|many|13|TRBJ1-5|-
TGTGCCAGCAGTTTCGACGGAAATCAGCCCCAGCATTTT
CASSFDGNQPQHF
>TRBV24-1|-|18|TRBJ2-3|TRBD1
TGTGCCCCCAGTGCTTCCCCTACCGGGACAGGGTCGGAAGATACGCAGTATTTT
CAPSASPTGTGSEDTQYF
>TRBV12-3/TRBV12-4|many|15|TRBJ2-3|-
TGTGCCAGCAGTTTAGCGACAGATAGCACAGATACGCAGTATTTT
CASSLATDSTDTQYF
>TRBV19|many|14|TRBJ2-5|-
TGTGCCAGTAGTGCGGACAGATTACAAGAGACCCAGTACTTC
CASSADRLQETQYF
>TRBV7-2|-|14|TRBJ1-1|-
TGTGCCAGCAGCTTAGGGGTAAGGGGGACTGAAGCTTTCTTT
CASSLGVRGTEAFF
>TRBV19|medium-sized|12|TRBJ1-5|-
TGTGCCAGTAGTAACGCTGGACAGCCCCAGCATTTT
CASSNAGQPQHF
>TRBV4-1|medium-sized|14|TRBJ2-7|-
TGCGCCAGCAGCCAAGATAAGCGGGCCTACGAGCAGTACTTC
CASSQDKRAYEQYF
>TRBV7-8|medium-sized|14|TRBJ2-3|-
TGTGCCAGCAGCTTAGGTATTGAGGTAGATACGCAGTATTTT
CASSLGIEVDTQYF
>TRBV6-2/TRBV6-3|many|15|TRBJ2-2|-
TGTGCCAGCAGTTACGTTTCGGGAAGCACCGGGGAGCTGTTTTTT
CASSYVSGSTGELFF
>TRBV9|-|15|TRBJ2-7|TRBD2
TGTGCCAGCAGCCCAGGCGCGACTAGCAGCTACGAGCAGTACTTC
CASSPGATSSYEQYF
>TRBV24-1|medium-sized|13|TRBJ2-2|-
TGTGCCACCAGCCCATACTTAACCGGGGAGCTGTTTTTT
CATSPYLTGELFF
>TRBV19|-|15|TRBJ2-7|TRBD2
TGTGCCAGTAGTATTGCACTAGCGGACGCCTACGAGCAGTACTTC
CASSIALADAYEQYF
>TRBV5-4|many|12|TRBJ2-7|-
TGTGCCAGCAGCAACAGGGTCTCCGAGCAGTACTTC
CASSNRVSEQYF
>TRBV5-3|-|14|TRBJ1-4|-
TGTGCCAGCAGCTCCTGGGACGAAGATGAAAAACTGTTTTTT
CASSSWDEDEKLFF
>TRBV29-1|-|13|TRBJ2-7|-
TGCAGCGTTTGGGGCGTCAGCTCATACGAGCAGTACTTC
CSVWGVSSYEQYF
>TRBV2|medium-sized|14|TRBJ2-5|TRBD1
TGTGCCAGCAGTTTCGGGACAGGGGGAGAGACCCAGTACTTC
CASSFGTGGETQYF
>TRBV11-2|many|15|TRBJ2-2|TRBD1
TGTGCCAGCAGCGTCCGGGACAGGGGCTCCGGGGAGCTGTTTTTT
CASSVRDRGSGELFF
>TRBV30|many|12|TRBJ2-1|-
TGTGCCTGGAGTGTCCAGGGGCATGAGCAGCTCTTC
CAWSVQGHEQLF
>TRBV6-5|medium-sized|14|TRBJ1-1|-
TGTGCCAGCACCCAAGGCGGGTTCAACACTGAAGCTTTCTTT
CASTQGGFNTEAFF
>TRBV4-3|medium-sized|13|TRBJ2-7|-
TGCGCCAGCAGCCCCGCGCCTGCCCTCGAGCAGTACTTC
CASSPAPALEQYF
>TRBV20-1|medium-sized|15|TRBJ2-7|TRBD1
TGCAGTGCTAGAGACAACCGGGACAGGGCCTACGAGCAGTACTTC
CSARDNRDRAYEQYF
>TRBV12-3/TRBV12-4|many|17|TRBJ2-2|TRBD1
TGTGCCAGCAGCCATGCAGGGGGCATAGGTTTGGCCGGGGAGCTGTTTTTT
CASSHAGGIGLAGELFF
>TRBV7-2|many|15|TRBJ2-7|-
TGTGCCAGCAGCTTTTTACAGGACTTTCCTCACGAGCAGTACTTC
CASSFLQDFPHEQYF
>TRBV19|-|13|TRBJ2-7|-
TGTGCCAGTAGCCAGGACAGTTCCTACGAGCAGTACTTC
CASSQDSSYEQYF
>TRBV25-1|medium-sized|12|TRBJ2-6|-
TGTGCCAGCCATACGGGGGCCAACGTCCTGACTTTC
CASHTGANVLTF
>TRBV11-2|medium-sized|14|TRBJ1-5|-
TGTGCCAGCAGCTTCTCAGGACCTAATCAGCCCCAGCATTTT
CASSFSGPNQPQHF
>TRBV6-5|many|15|TRBJ2-1|-
TGTGCCAGCAGTATACTGGGGCAGGGAAACAATGAGCAGTTCTTC
CASSILGQGNNEQFF
>TRBV25-1|many|14|TRBJ1-5|TRBD1
TGTGCCAGCAGTGAGGGACAGGGTTTAAGGGGCCAGCATTTT
CASSEGQGLRGQHF
>TRBV7-6|many|13|TRBJ2-6|-
TGTGCCAGCAGCTCCTCTGGGGCCAACGTCCTGACTTTC
CASSSSGANVLTF
>TRBV28|medium-sized|14|TRBJ2-5|-
TGTGCCAGCAGTTATACCGGGACCCAAGAGACCCAGTACTTC
CASSYTGTQETQYF
>TRBV27|many|15|TRBJ1-3|-
TGTGCCAGCAGTCCTGACAGGAACTCTGGAAACACCATATATTTT
CASSPDRNSGNTIYF
>TRBV20-1|medium-sized|15|TRBJ2-3|TRBD2
TGCAGTGCTAGAGATCTAGCGGGGGATACGCATACGCAGTATTTT
CSARDLAGDTHTQYF
>TRBV11-2|medium-sized|17|TRBJ2-3|TRBD2
TGTGCCAGCAGCTTAGATGCGGCGGGAGCGGGCACAGATACGCAGTATTTT
CASSLDAAGAGTDTQYF
>TRBV11-2|many|16|TRBJ2-1|-
TGTGCCAGCAGCTTTGAACCACTTGGCTCCTACAATGAGCAGTTCTTC
CASSFEPLGSYNEQFF
>TRBV7-9|medium-sized|12|TRBJ2-7|-
TGTGCCAGCAGCTACTACCAAATGGAGCAGTACTTC
CASSYYQMEQYF
>TRBV19|many|12|TRBJ1-2|-
TGTGCCAGTAGTTGGACAGACTATGGCTACACCTTC
CASSWTDYGYTF
>TRBV5-1|medium-sized|13|TRBJ2-7|-
TGCGCCAGCAGCTTGACCGGTCCCTACGAGCAGTACTTC
CASSLTGPYEQYF
>TRBV4-1|medium-sized|16|TRBJ2-3|-
TGCGCCAGCAGCCCCTTGGGGGCGCCCGGCACAGATACGCAGTATTTT
CASSPLGAPGTDTQYF
>TRBV19|medium-sized|18|TRBJ2-3|TRBD2
TGTGCCAGTAGTATAGCCCCCCGGGGCGGGAGGGCCAGAGATACGCAGTATTTT
CASSIAPRGGRARDTQYF
>TRBV12-3/TRBV12-4|many|13|TRBJ2-2|-
TGTGCCAGCAGTAGCACAGGGCCCGGGGAGCTGTTTTTT
CASSSTGPGELFF
>TRBV3-2|many|17|TRBJ1-5|-
TGTGCCAGCAGCCAAGATCGTGTCAGACAGGGCGATCAGCCCCAGCATTTT
CASSQDRVRQGDQPQHF
>TRBV28|medium-sized|15|TRBJ2-7|TRBD1
TGTGCCAGCAGCCAACTAACACAGGGGGCGCGGGAGCAGTACTTC
CASSQLTQGAREQYF
>TRBV19|many|13|TRBJ2-7|TRBD2
TGTGCCAGTAGTAAACTAGCGGGAGGCGAGCAGTACTTC
CASSKLAGGEQYF
>TRBV7-2|many|17|TRBJ1-1|-
TGTGCCAGCAGCTTCCCAGGGGCGTCCCTGAGGAACACTGAGGCTTTCTTT
CASSFPGASLRNTEAFF
>TRBV28|medium-sized|14|TRBJ1-2|TRBD1
TGTGCCAGCAGCTTGGACAGGGACATCTATGGCTACACCTTC
CASSLDRDIYGYTF
>TRBV4-3|many|16|TRBJ2-3|-
TGCGCCAGCAGCCAAGGGGTCGCGGGTCCCCCGGCAACGCAGTATTTT
CASSQGVAGPPATQYF
>TRBV5-4|many|13|TRBJ2-7|TRBD1
TGTGCCAGCAGCAGGGGGACAGTCTACGAGCAGTACTTC
CASSRGTVYEQYF
>TRBV9|many|14|TRBJ2-2|-
TGTGCCAGCACCCCCCACCCGTCCACCGGGGAGCTGTTTTTT
CASTPHPSTGELFF
>TRBV2|medium-sized|14|TRBJ1-5|-
TGTGCCAGCGCCCCGGCAGGGGGCAATCAGCCCCAGCATTTT
CASAPAGGNQPQHF
>TRBV20-1|many|15|TRBJ2-7|TRBD2
TGCAGTGCCCCATCTTTCCTAGCGGTTCCCTACGAGCAGTACTTC
CSAPSFLAVPYEQYF